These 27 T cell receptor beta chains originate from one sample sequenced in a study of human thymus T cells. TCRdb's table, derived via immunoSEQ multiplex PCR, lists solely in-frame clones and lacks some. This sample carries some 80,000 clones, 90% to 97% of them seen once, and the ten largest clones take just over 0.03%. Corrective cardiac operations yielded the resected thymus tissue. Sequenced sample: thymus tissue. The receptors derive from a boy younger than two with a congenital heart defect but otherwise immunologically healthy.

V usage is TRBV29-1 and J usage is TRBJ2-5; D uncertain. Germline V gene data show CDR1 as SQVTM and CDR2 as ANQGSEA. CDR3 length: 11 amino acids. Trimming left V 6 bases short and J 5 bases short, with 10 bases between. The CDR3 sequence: CSVARWETQYF. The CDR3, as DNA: TGCAGCGTGGCAAGATGGGAGACCCAGTACTTC.

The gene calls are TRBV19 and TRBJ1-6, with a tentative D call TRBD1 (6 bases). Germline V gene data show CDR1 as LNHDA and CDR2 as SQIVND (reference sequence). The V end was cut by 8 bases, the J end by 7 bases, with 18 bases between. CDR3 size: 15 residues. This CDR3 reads CASPHAGAFNSPLHF. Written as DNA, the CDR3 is TGTGCCAGTCCCCATGCGGGGGCCTTCAATTCACCCCTCCACTTT.

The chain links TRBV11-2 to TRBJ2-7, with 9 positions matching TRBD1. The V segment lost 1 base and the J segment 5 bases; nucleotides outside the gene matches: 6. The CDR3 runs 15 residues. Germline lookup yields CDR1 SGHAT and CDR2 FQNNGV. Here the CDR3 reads CASSLADRGYHEQYF. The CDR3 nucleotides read TGTGCCAGCAGCTTAGCTGACAGGGGGTACCACGAGCAGTACTTC.

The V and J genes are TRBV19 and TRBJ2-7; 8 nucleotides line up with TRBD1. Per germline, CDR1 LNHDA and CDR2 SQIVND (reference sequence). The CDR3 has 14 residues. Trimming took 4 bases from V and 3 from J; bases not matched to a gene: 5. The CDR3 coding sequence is TGTGCCAGTAGTAGCAGGGACAGGCTCTACGAGCAGTACTTC. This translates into CASSSRDRLYEQYF.

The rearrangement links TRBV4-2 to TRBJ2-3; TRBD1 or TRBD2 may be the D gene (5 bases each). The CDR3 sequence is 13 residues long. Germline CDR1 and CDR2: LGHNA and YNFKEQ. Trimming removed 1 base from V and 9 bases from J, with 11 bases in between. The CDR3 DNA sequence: TGTGCCAGCAGCCAAGGGGGACGTAAAACGCAGTATTTT. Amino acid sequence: CASSQGGRKTQYF.

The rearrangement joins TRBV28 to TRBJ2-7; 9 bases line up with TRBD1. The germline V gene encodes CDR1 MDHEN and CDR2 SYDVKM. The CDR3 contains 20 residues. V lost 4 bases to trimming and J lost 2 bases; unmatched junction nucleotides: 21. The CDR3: CASSYELHGVSRDRAYEQYF. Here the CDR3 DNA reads TGTGCCAGCAGTTATGAACTTCACGGGGTAAGCCGGGACAGGGCCTACGAGCAGTACTTC.

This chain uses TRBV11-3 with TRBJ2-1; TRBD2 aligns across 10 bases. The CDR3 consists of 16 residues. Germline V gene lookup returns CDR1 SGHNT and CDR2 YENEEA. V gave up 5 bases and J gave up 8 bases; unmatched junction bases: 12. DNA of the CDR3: TGTGCCAGCAGCCCTCGAGCGGGAGGGCAGGTTTATGAGCAGTTCTTC. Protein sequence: CASSPRAGGQVYEQFF. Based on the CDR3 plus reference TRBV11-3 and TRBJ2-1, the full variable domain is EAGVVQSPRYKIIEKKQPVAFWCNPISGHNTLYWYLQNLGQGPELLIRYENEEAVDDSQLPKDRFSAERLKGVDSTLKIQPAELGDSAVYLCASSPRAGGQVYEQFFGPGTRLTVL.

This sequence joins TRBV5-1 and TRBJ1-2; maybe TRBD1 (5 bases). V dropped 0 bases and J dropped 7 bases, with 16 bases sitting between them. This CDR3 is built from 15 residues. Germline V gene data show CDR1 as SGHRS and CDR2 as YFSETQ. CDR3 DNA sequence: TGCGCCAGCAGCTTGGGCGGGGCGGGACTTACTGGCTACACCTTC. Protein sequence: CASSLGGAGLTGYTF. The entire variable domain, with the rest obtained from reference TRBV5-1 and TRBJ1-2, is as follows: KAGVTQTPRYLIKTRGQQVTLSCSPISGHRSVSWYQQTPGQGLQFLFEYFSETQRNKGNFPGRFSGRQFSNSRSEMNVSTLELGDSALYLCASSLGGAGLTGYTFGSGTRLTVV.

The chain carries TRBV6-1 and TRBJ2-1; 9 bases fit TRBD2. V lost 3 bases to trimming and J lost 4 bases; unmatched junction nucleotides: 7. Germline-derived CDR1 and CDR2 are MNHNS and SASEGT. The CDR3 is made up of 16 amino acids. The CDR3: CASSDRGTSPYNEQFF. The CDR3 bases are TGTGCCAGCAGTGATCGCGGGACTAGCCCTTACAATGAGCAGTTCTTC.

CDR3 region: CASSFSPGKTYNEQFF. CDR3 nucleotide sequence: TGTGCCAGCAGCTTTTCGCCGGGGAAGACCTACAATGAGCAGTTCTTC. This chain joins TRBV7-2 and TRBJ2-1; D possibly corresponds to TRBD2 (5 bases). Germline V gene lookup returns CDR1 SGHTA and CDR2 FQGNSA. The V and J ends lost 3 bases and 2 bases respectively, with 14 bases between them. There are 16 residues in the CDR3.

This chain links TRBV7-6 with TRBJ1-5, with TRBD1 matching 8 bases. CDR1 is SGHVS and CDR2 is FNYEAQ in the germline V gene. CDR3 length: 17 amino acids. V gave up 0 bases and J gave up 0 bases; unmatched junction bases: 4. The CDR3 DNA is TGTGCCAGCAGCTTAGCGGAGGACAGGGATAGCAATCAGCCCCAGCATTTT. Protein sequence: CASSLAEDRDSNQPQHF.

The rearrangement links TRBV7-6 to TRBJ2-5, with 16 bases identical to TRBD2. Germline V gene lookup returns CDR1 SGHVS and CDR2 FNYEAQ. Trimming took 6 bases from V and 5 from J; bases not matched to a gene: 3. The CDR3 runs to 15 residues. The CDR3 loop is CASSGTSGGAETQYF. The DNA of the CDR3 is TGTGCCAGCAGTGGGACTAGCGGGGGGGCGGAGACCCAGTACTTC.

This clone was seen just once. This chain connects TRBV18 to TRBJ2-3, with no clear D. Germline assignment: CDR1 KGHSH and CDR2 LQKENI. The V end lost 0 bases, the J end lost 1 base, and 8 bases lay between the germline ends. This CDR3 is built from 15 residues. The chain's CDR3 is CASSPPPPGTDTQYF. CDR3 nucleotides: TGTGCCAGCTCACCACCCCCACCCGGCACAGATACGCAGTATTTT. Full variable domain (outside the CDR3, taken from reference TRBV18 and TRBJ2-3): NAGVMQNPRHLVRRRGQEARLRCSPMKGHSHVYWYRQLPEEGLKFMVYLQKENIIDESGMPKERFSAEFPKEGPSILRIQQVVRGDSAAYFCASSPPPPGTDTQYFGPGTRLTVL.

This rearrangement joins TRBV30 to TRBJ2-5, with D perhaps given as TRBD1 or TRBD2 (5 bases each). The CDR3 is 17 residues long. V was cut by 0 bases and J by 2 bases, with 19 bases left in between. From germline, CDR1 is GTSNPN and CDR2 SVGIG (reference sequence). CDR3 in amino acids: CAWSVGAGTYLQETQYF. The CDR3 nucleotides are TGTGCCTGGAGTGTCGGGGCAGGGACCTACCTTCAAGAGACCCAGTACTTC.

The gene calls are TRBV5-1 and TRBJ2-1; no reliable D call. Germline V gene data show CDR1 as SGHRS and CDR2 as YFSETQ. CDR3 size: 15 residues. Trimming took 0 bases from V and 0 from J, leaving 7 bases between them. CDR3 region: CASSLVGLSYNEQFF. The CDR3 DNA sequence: TGCGCCAGCAGCTTGGTGGGTCTCTCCTACAATGAGCAGTTCTTC.

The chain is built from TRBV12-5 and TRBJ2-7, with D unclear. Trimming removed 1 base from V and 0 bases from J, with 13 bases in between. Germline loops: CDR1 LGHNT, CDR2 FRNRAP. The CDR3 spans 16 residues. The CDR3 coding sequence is TGTGCTAGTGGTTTGGCTCGCCCGGAGCGCTCCTACGAGCAGTACTTC. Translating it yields CASGLARPERSYEQYF.

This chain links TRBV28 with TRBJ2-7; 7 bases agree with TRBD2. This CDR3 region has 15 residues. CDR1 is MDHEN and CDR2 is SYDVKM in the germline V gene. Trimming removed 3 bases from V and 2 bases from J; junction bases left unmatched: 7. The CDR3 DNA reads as TGTGCCAGCAGTTTTTTTGCGGGAGCCCCCTACGAGCAGTACTTC. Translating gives CASSFFAGAPYEQYF.

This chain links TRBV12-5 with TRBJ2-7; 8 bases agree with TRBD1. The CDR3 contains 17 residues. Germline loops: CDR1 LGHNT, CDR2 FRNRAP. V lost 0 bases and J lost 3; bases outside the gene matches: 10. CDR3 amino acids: CASGLVPLDRAFYEQYF. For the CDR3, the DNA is TGTGCTAGTGGTTTGGTACCTCTGGACAGGGCATTCTACGAGCAGTACTTC. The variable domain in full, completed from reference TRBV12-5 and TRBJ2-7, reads DARVTQTPRHKVTEMGQEVTMRCQPILGHNTVFWYRQTMMQGLELLAYFRNRAPLDDSGMPKDRFSAEMPDATLATLKIQPSEPRDSAVYFCASGLVPLDRAFYEQYFGPGTRLTVT.

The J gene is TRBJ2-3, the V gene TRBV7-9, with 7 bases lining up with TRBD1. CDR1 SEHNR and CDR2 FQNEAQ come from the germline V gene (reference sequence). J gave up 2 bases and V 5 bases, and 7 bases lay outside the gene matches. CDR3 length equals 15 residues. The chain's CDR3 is CASSRPGTVTDTQYF. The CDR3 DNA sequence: TGTGCCAGCAGCCGACCCGGGACAGTCACAGATACGCAGTATTTT.

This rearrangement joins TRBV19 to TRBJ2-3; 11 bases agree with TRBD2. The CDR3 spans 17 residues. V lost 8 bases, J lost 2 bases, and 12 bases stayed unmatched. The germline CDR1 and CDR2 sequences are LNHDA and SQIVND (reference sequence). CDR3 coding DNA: TGTGCCAGTGGTCCCGGGACTAGCGGTGGGAACACAGATACGCAGTATTTT. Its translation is CASGPGTSGGNTDTQYF.

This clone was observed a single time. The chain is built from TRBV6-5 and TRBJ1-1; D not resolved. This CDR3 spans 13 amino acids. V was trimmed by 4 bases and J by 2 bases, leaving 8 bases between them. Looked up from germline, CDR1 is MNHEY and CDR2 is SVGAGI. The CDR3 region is CASSSLDNTEAFF. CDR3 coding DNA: TGTGCCAGCAGTTCCCTGGATAACACTGAAGCTTTCTTT.

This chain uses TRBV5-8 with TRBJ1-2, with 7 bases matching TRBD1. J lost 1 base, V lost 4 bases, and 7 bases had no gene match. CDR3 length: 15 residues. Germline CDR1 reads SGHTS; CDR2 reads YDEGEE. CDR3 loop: CASSPRTGDNYGYTF. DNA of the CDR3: TGTGCCAGCAGCCCCCGGACAGGTGATAACTATGGCTACACCTTC. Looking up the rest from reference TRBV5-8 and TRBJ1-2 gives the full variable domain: EAGVTQSPTHLIKTRGQQATLRCSPISGHTSVYWYQQALGLGLQFLLWYDEGEERNRGNFPPRFSGRQFPNYSSELNVNALELEDSALYLCASSPRTGDNYGYTFGSGTRLTVV.

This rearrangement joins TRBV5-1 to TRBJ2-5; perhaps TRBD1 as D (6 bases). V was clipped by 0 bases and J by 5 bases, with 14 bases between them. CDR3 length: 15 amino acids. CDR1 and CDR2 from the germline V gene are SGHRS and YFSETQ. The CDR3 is CASSLAHRVGETQYF. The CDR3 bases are TGCGCCAGCAGCTTGGCCCACAGGGTGGGGGAGACCCAGTACTTC.

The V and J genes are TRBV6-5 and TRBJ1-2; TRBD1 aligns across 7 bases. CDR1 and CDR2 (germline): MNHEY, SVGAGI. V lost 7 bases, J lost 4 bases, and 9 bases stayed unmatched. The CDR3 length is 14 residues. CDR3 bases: TGTGCCAGCACCGACCTGGACAGGATCTATGGCTACACCTTC. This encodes CASTDLDRIYGYTF.

CDR3 DNA sequence: TGTGCCAGTAGTATTAGAAGCGGGAATTGGTATACGCAGTATTTT. Amino acids: CASSIRSGNWYTQYF. The J gene is TRBJ2-3, the V gene TRBV19; TRBD2 matches at 7 bases. Germline V gene sequence: CDR1 LNHDA, CDR2 SQIVND (reference sequence). The CDR3 length is 15 residues. J gave up 7 bases and V 3 bases, and 10 bases lay outside the gene matches. The complete variable domain, with remaining parts taken from reference TRBV19 and TRBJ2-3, reads DGGITQSPKYLFRKEGQNVTLSCEQNLNHDAMYWYRQDPGQGLRLIYYSQIVNDFQKGDIAEGYSVSREKKESFPLTVTSAQKNPTAFYLCASSIRSGNWYTQYFGPGTRLTVL.

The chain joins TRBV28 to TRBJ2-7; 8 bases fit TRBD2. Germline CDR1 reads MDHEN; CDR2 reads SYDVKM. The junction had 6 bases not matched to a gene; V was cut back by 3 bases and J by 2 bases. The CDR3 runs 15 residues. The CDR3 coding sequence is TGTGCCAGCAGTTTCGGGGGGGCTCCCCCCTACGAGCAGTACTTC. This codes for CASSFGGAPPYEQYF. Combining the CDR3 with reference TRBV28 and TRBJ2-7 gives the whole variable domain DVKVTQSSRYLVKRTGEKVFLECVQDMDHENMFWYRQDPGLGLRLIYFSYDVKMKEKGDIPEGYSVSREKKERFSLILESASTNQTSMYLCASSFGGAPPYEQYFGPGTRLTVT.

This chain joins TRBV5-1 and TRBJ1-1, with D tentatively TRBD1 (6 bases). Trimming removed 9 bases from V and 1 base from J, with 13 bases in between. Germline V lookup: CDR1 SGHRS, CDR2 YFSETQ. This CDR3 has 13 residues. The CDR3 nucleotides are TGCGCCACTAGGGGGGGCCCGAACACTGAAGCTTTCTTT. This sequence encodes CATRGGPNTEAFF.